This TCR beta chain was captured in a study of lymphopenia after photon versus proton radiotherapy. As to this clone: No antigen is known for it.

Study outcomes and limitations: Post-nadir diversity loss with photons came from oligoclonal expansion, particularly CD8+ Temra cells. Larger post-nadir TCR diversity loss correlated inversely with survival in deceased patients.

Clones were sequenced by immunoSEQ multiplex PCR, and TCRdb holds only the in-frame ones, with some missing. The repertoire has about 30,000 clones, approximately 95% of them found once; the top ten carry just over 0.7%. The source is a woman aged 45-59 years with cholangiocarcinoma. The sample consisted of peripheral blood, taken from a patient treated with photon-based radiotherapy.

CDR3 in DNA: TGTGCCAGCAGCGCAAGGGGGGCCCAAGAGACCCAGTACTTC. It codes for CASSARGAQETQYF. The gene calls are TRBV5-4 and TRBJ2-5; D tentatively reads TRBD1 or TRBD2 (6 bases each). This CDR3 has 14 amino acids. Germline V lookup: CDR1 SGHNT, CDR2 YYREEE (reference sequence). The germline V and J ends were trimmed by 4 bases and 1 base, with 11 bases remaining between them.